What follows describes a single TCR beta chain. Looked up from germline, CDR1 is MNHNS and CDR2 is SASEGT. CDR3 length: 17 residues. V was shortened by 2 bases and J by 0 bases, with 14 bases between the two germline ends. This entry is derived from a study of blood T cell repertoires in COVID-19. Data came from immunoSEQ multiplex PCR; TCRdb stores just in-frame clones and leaves some out. The sample holds some 140,000 clones, about four fifths seen once. Sequencing input: PBMCs or T cells enriched from blood (not recorded which). This sequence originates from a man aged 50-59 years who had recovered from COVID-19. The chain has TRBV6-1 and TRBJ1-3, with D tentatively TRBD1 (6 bases). CDR3 protein: CASSEFQRTASGNTIYF. The CDR3 coding sequence is TGTGCCAGCAGTGAATTCCAGCGGACAGCCTCTGGAAACACCATATATTTT.